This T cell receptor beta chain was profiled in a study of blood T cell repertoires in COVID-19 (dated by TCRdb to about 2020). Describing the broader study: Samples from collaborators originated in the United States, Italy and Spain and spanned both the acute and convalescent phases of COVID-19. The material from the prospective study consisted of cDNA or gDNA derived from T cells, B-cell-depleted T cells, or PBMCs. Subjects who had been exposed to COVID-19, were actively infected with it, or had recovered from it provided the deeply sampled blood TCRbeta repertoires that made up the dataset. The repertoires were released in a freely available public database intended as a resource for research on the immune response to SARS-CoV-2. The samples were drawn from the first 160 participants of the ongoing ImmuneRACE study and from under 1,500 subjects provided by 6 global collaborators. Nearly every sample came with metadata listing a de-identified subject ID, COVID-19 status, age in years and sex. Where available, HLA class I and class II types were taken from metadata supplied by the sample provider and were not determined by assay-based typing.

On this clone: It has no known antigen specificity. Base qualities are not provided; no much larger clone lies one nucleotide away. Distinct nucleotide sequences in the sample also encode this CDR3.

The CDR3 measures 14 amino acids from cysteine to phenylalanine. Only CDR3 DNA remains: 42 bases, in frame from the first base. V has 6 bases trimmed and J has 1 base trimmed; junction bases matching no gene number 3. According to the germline V gene, CDR1 reads KGHSH and CDR2 reads LQKENI. The collaborating institutions used their own protocols to collect whole blood in K2EDTA tubes. For TCRbeta analysis, collaborators shipped samples in one of three forms: frozen whole blood, isolated PBMCs, or DNA extracted from either of those sample types. TCRbeta CDR3 regions were amplified from genomic DNA by means of the immunoSEQ Assay, a bias-controlled multiplex PCR. Per the original workflow: Nucleated cell counts per sample were estimated from amplification of reference gene primers within the assay. To quantify the absolute abundance of each unique TCRbeta CDR3 rearrangement, sequence reads were collapsed and filtered. For each sample, productive Simpson clonality was calculated as the square root of Simpson's diversity index over productive rearrangements. Held by TCRdb, this immuneACCESS table contains in-frame sequences only and omits some clones. Under half of the omission traces to an unresolved V gene where checked; the cause of the rest is unknown. Clone size and the V and J calls come from that table; the DNA yielded D and trimming. Counted in this sample were 200,000 or so clones; 86% of them appeared once. 2% to 2.5% of the sample comes from the top ten.

Study-wide findings and limitations: The quantity of clinical and demographic metadata differed by source and by participant and was supplied without curation.

Sequenced input: peripheral blood. The sequence came from a woman between 50 and 59 years old with acute or convalescent COVID-19. The chain joins TRBV18 to TRBJ2-3; 8 central bases correspond to TRBD2. The CDR3 sequence is CASSPGLGTDTQYF. At the DNA level, the sequence is TGTGCCAGCTCCCCGGGACTAGGCACAGATACGCAGTATTTT.